The clone carrying this T cell receptor beta chain appeared once. What it recognizes is unknown. Method: immunoSEQ multiplex PCR; TCRdb's copy keeps in-frame clones and lacks some. The sample holds over 150,000 clones, almost 90% seen once. The data were taken from a study of T cell responses to AZD1222 COVID-19 vaccine. The CDR3 runs to 16 residues. Trimming cost V 3 bases and J 1 base, with 12 bases left between them. The germline gives CDR1 LNHDA, CDR2 SQIVND (reference sequence). Study observations and caveats: Nearly half of unique spike-specific TCRs reportedly avoided B.1.351 and B.1.1.7 mutated regions. Along spike, vaccine-associated CD4 TCRs were found throughout, with dominance at 160-218 and 743-854.

The specimen was peripheral blood, collected 28 days after the second AZD1222 dose. The chain carries TRBV19 and TRBJ2-2, with D tentatively TRBD1 (6 bases). The clonotype comes from an adult who received the AZD1222 COVID-19 vaccine. The CDR3, as DNA: TGTGCCAGTAGTATCATGACAGGCTTGAACACCGGGGAGCTGTTTTTT. Residues: CASSIMTGLNTGELFF.